The 29 T cell receptor beta chains below all came from one sample that was sequenced in a study of graft-versus-host responses after intestinal transplantation. Assay: immunoSEQ multiplex PCR; the TCRdb copy retains only in-frame clones and omits some. The top ten clones hold 6.5% to 7% of a sample with 65,000 to 85,000 clones, around 90% of them seen once. The sample consisted of bone marrow, taken around 730 days after intestinal transplantation. The receptors were sampled from a human patient who received an intestinal transplant, so some T cells may come from the graft donor.

The rearrangement links TRBV5-6 to TRBJ1-5; no definite D call. Germline V gene sequence: CDR1 SGHDT, CDR2 YYEEEE. The length of the CDR3 is 15 residues. Between the trimmed V and J ends, which lost 4 bases and 0 bases, there was a span of 11 bases. CDR3 bases: TGTGCCAGCAGCCCCGGACCGTATAGCAATCAGCCCCAGCATTTT. Amino acid sequence: CASSPGPYSNQPQHF.

In its sample, this clone was seen once. The CDR3 reads CASSQEAPGGSFYEQYF. CDR3 coding DNA: TGTGCCAGCAGCCAAGAAGCCCCAGGCGGGAGTTTTTACGAGCAGTACTTC. J is TRBJ2-7 and V is TRBV4-2; 7 positions agree with TRBD2. The CDR3 extends over 17 amino acids. Germline values: CDR1 LGHNA, CDR2 YNFKEQ. Trimming took 0 bases from V and 4 from J; bases not matched to a gene: 12.

This clone occurred once. The V call is TRBV6-5, the J call TRBJ2-7, with 12 bases fitting TRBD2. The CDR3 runs to 15 residues. CDR1 and CDR2 from the germline V gene are MNHEY and SVGAGI. After removal of 2 bases from V and 5 bases from J, the junction contained 4 bases not matched to a gene. In DNA, the CDR3 is TGTGCCAGCAGTTACACTAGCGGGAGGTCCAACGAGCAGTACTTC. Its translation: CASSYTSGRSNEQYF.

This chain connects TRBV9 to TRBJ2-3, with TRBD2 matching 12 bases. The CDR3 length is 16 residues. J gave up 4 bases and V 4 bases, and 7 bases lay outside the gene matches. CDR1 and CDR2 (germline): SGDLS, YYNGEE. This chain's CDR3 is CASSLSLAGGADTQYF. The CDR3 nucleotides are TGTGCCAGCAGCCTGTCACTAGCGGGGGGAGCAGATACGCAGTATTTT.

The chain combines TRBV13 with TRBJ1-5; TRBD1 agrees at 7 bases. The CDR3 loop spans 14 amino acids. Germline V gives CDR1 PRHDT, CDR2 FYEKMQ (reference sequence). Germline trimming cut 5 bases from V and 7 bases from J; bases unmatched to any gene: 8. The CDR3 DNA follows: TGTGCCAGCAGCAACAGGGGACTAAACCAGCCCCAGCATTTT. Encoded protein: CASSNRGLNQPQHF.

This rearrangement joins TRBV14 to TRBJ1-4, with TRBD1 as a possible D gene (5 bases). The CDR3 runs to 13 residues. Trimming shortened V by 2 bases and J by 14 bases, and 15 bases separated the two germline ends. CDR1 is SGHDN, CDR2 FVKESK, per germline. The CDR3 spells CASSQIEGDDLFF. The DNA for the CDR3 is TGTGCCAGCAGCCAAATCGAAGGGGACGATCTGTTTTTT.

The chain employs TRBV7-3 and TRBJ2-2; no firm D call. The CDR3 has 13 residues. Trimming took off 3 bases at V and 6 bases at J, with 8 bases between the two ends. Looked up from germline, CDR1 is SGHTA and CDR2 is FQGTGA. The CDR3 loop is CASSFSESGELFF. The CDR3 DNA reads TGTGCCAGCAGCTTTTCGGAATCCGGGGAGCTGTTTTTT.

V is TRBV29-1 and J is TRBJ2-1, with 13 bases that match TRBD2. There are 15 residues in the CDR3. The germline V gene has CDR1 SQVTM and CDR2 ANQGSEA. V was clipped by 4 bases and J by 10 bases; unmatched bases: 10. In DNA form, the CDR3 reads TGCAGCGTTGTTGTAGGGACTAGCGGGGCCAGGGAGCAGTTCTTC. This encodes CSVVVGTSGAREQFF.

The CDR3 spells CASSETSSRNEQYF. The CDR3 coding sequence is TGTGCCAGCAGTGAAACGTCATCAAGAAACGAGCAGTACTTC. The gene calls are TRBV2 and TRBJ2-7; D gene unclear. Germline V gene sequence: CDR1 SNHLY, CDR2 FYNNEI. V gave up 2 bases and J gave up 5 bases, with 13 bases separating them. This CDR3 region has 14 residues.

V and J are TRBV7-3 and TRBJ2-1; 7 nucleotides line up with TRBD2. CDR1 SGHTA and CDR2 FQGTGA come from the germline V gene. The CDR3 is 16 residues long. The J segment lost 7 bases and the V segment lost 0 bases, leaving 9 bases of the junction unmatched. In DNA form, the CDR3 reads TGTGCCAGCAGCTTAACCCCCGCGGGGGTAGGGAATGAGCAGTTCTTC. Protein sequence: CASSLTPAGVGNEQFF.

The CDR3 region is CATGLAGTYEQYF. CDR3 in DNA: TGTGCCACCGGACTAGCGGGGACCTACGAGCAGTACTTC. V is TRBV10-3 and J is TRBJ2-7; TRBD2 agrees at 12 bases. The CDR3 is made up of 13 amino acids. Per germline, CDR1 ENHRY and CDR2 SYGVKD. Germline trimming cut 10 bases from V and 2 bases from J; bases unmatched to any gene: 3.

J is TRBJ2-7 and V is TRBV4-1; 9 bases match TRBD1. The V and J ends lost 3 bases and 7 bases, in that order; junction bases with no gene match: 7. CDR1 is MGHRA and CDR2 is YSYEKL in the germline V gene. The CDR3 extends over 14 amino acids. The CDR3 region is CASSQGQGSWEQYF. CDR3 coding DNA: TGCGCCAGCAGCCAGGGACAGGGATCTTGGGAGCAGTACTTC.

V and J are TRBV19 and TRBJ1-6, with a tentative D call TRBD1 (5 bases). Germline V lookup: CDR1 LNHDA, CDR2 SQIVND (reference sequence). The V and J ends lost 6 bases and 8 bases respectively, with 11 bases between them. The CDR3 contains 13 residues. CDR3 residues: CASSYLGDSPLHF. CDR3 nucleotide sequence: TGTGCCAGTAGCTACTTGGGGGATTCACCCCTCCACTTT.

The CDR3 reads CASSLDRGVNNSPLHF. DNA for the CDR3: TGTGCCAGCAGCTTAGATCGGGGGGTAAATAATTCACCCCTCCACTTT. The chain is built from TRBV11-2 and TRBJ1-6, with D tentatively TRBD1 (5 bases). The germline gives CDR1 SGHAT, CDR2 FQNNGV. The CDR3 covers 16 residues. V lost 0 bases and J 5 bases, leaving 11 bases between the germline ends.

This rearrangement joins TRBV7-3 to TRBJ1-3, with D uncertain. Germline V gives CDR1 SGHTA, CDR2 FQGTGA. The CDR3 extends over 16 amino acids. With 3 bases removed from V and 1 base from J, the gap between germline ends came to 13 bases. In DNA form, the CDR3 reads TGTGCCAGCAGCTTGGGTCCCATAGGTTCTGGAAACACCATATATTTT. Its translation: CASSLGPIGSGNTIYF.

The chain uses TRBV5-1 and TRBJ1-2; 7 positions match TRBD1. V lost 3 bases and J lost 5; bases outside the gene matches: 7. This CDR3 spans 14 amino acids. CDR1 and CDR2 from the germline V gene are SGHRS and YFSETQ. CDR3 DNA sequence: TGCGCCAGCAGCTCCCTTGAGGGGGCTTATGGCTACACCTTC. It translates to CASSSLEGAYGYTF.

The chain employs TRBV27 and TRBJ1-1, with D tentatively TRBD1 (6 bases). V lost 5 bases and J 8 bases, leaving 12 bases between the germline ends. The CDR3 loop spans 12 amino acids. Germline CDR1 is MNHEY and CDR2 is SMNVEV (reference sequence). The CDR3 region is CASSSHTGEAFF. CDR3 in DNA: TGTGCCAGCAGTAGCCACACAGGGGAAGCTTTCTTT.

The CDR3: CASTRWGADYGYTF. In nucleotides, the CDR3 is TGTGCCAGCACCCGGTGGGGGGCAGACTATGGCTACACCTTC. The chain combines TRBV6-1 with TRBJ1-2; D might be TRBD1 (6 bases). The CDR3 length is 14 residues. The germline V gene encodes CDR1 MNHNS and CDR2 SASEGT. V dropped 7 bases and J dropped 3 bases, with 15 bases sitting between them.

The DNA of the CDR3 is TGTGCCAGCAGACCATATCCTGGAAACACCATATATTTT. Residues: CASRPYPGNTIYF. The chain couples TRBV6-5 to TRBJ1-3; D gene ambiguous. CDR3 length: 13 residues. Germline CDR1 and CDR2: MNHEY and SVGAGI. V was cut by 6 bases and J by 2 bases, with 8 bases left in between.

V is TRBV10-2 and J is TRBJ2-7; maybe TRBD1 (5 bases). The CDR3 covers 10 residues. Trimming stripped 10 bases from V and 6 bases from J, with 10 bases between. CDR1 and CDR2 from the germline V gene are WSHSY and SAAADI. This chain's CDR3 is CATADSEQYF. The CDR3 nucleotides are TGCGCCACTGCCGACAGCGAGCAGTACTTC.

The chain links TRBV28 to TRBJ1-5; 7 bases map to TRBD1. This CDR3 region has 15 residues. Germline CDR1 reads MDHEN; CDR2 reads SYDVKM. J was trimmed by 7 bases and V by 6 bases; bases with no gene match: 12. The CDR3 region has the DNA TGTGCCAGCAGACCAGGGGGGATAGGGGACCAGCCCCAGCATTTT. It is translated as CASRPGGIGDQPQHF.

CDR3 amino acids: CASSPGLAETYLSSYEQYF. In DNA, the CDR3 is TGTGCCAGCTCACCGGGACTAGCGGAAACCTATTTGAGCTCCTACGAGCAGTACTTC. This rearrangement joins TRBV18 to TRBJ2-7, with 11 bases identical to TRBD2. The ends lost 3 bases at V and 0 bases at J; junction bases unmatched: 13. The CDR3 consists of 19 residues. The V gene's germline CDR1 is KGHSH and CDR2 LQKENI.

V usage is TRBV30 and J usage is TRBJ2-7; D is possibly TRBD2 (6 bases). The ends were cut back, 1 base at V and 3 bases at J, with 16 bases in the middle. The CDR3 extends over 15 amino acids. Germline V gives CDR1 GTSNPN, CDR2 SVGIG (reference sequence). Written as DNA, the CDR3 is TGTGCCTGGAGTGCCCTGGGCCAGGAGGGCTACGAGCAGTACTTC. It yields the protein CAWSALGQEGYEQYF.

The V gene is TRBV7-3, the J gene TRBJ2-2; unclear D gene. The V end was cut by 2 bases, the J end by 5 bases, with 9 bases between. The CDR3 sequence is 14 residues long. CDR1 is SGHTA and CDR2 is FQGTGA in the germline V gene. The CDR3, as DNA: TGTGCCAGCAGCTTAGGCTGGCGGACCGGGGAGCTGTTTTTT. Translated, it gives CASSLGWRTGELFF.

This chain joins TRBV5-4 and TRBJ1-1, with a weak D call TRBD1 (5 bases). V shed 3 bases and J shed 1 base, with 10 bases lying between them. There are 14 residues in the CDR3. Germline V gene lookup returns CDR1 SGHNT and CDR2 YYREEE (reference sequence). CDR3 DNA: TGTGCCAGCAGCTCGGGGCCCGGGAACACTGAAGCTTTCTTT. Translation: CASSSGPGNTEAFF.

The chain has TRBV6-1 and TRBJ2-3; D is possibly TRBD1 or TRBD2 (6 bases each). From germline, CDR1 is MNHNS and CDR2 SASEGT. The V end lost 9 bases, the J end lost 1 base, and 17 bases lay between the germline ends. The CDR3 extends over 15 amino acids. CDR3 protein: CARGMGGRGTDTQYF. The CDR3 DNA follows: TGTGCCAGGGGTATGGGGGGCCGAGGCACAGATACGCAGTATTTT.

In nucleotides, the CDR3 is TGTGCCAGCAGTTCCCAGGGGGGTGGCTACACCTTC. This codes for CASSSQGGGYTF. The V gene is TRBV27, the J gene TRBJ1-2; 7 nucleotides line up with TRBD1. CDR3 length equals 12 residues. With 4 bases clipped from V and 7 bases from J, the junction kept 3 bases outside the gene matches. Germline CDR1 and CDR2: MNHEY and SMNVEV (reference sequence).

The chain has TRBV29-1 and TRBJ2-3, with D perhaps matching TRBD1 (6 bases). Germline CDR1 SQVTM, CDR2 ANQGSEA. The CDR3 runs 16 residues. V shed 6 bases and J shed 2 bases, with 21 bases lying between them. The CDR3 reads CSVDETVTGNTDTQYF. CDR3 DNA: TGCAGCGTCGACGAGACCGTGACAGGCAACACAGATACGCAGTATTTT.

The rearrangement uses TRBV27 and TRBJ2-1, with 10 positions matching TRBD1. Per germline, CDR1 MNHEY and CDR2 SMNVEV (reference sequence). The CDR3 covers 14 residues. The ends lost 4 bases at V and 9 bases at J; junction bases unmatched: 6. The DNA for the CDR3 is TGTGCCAGCAGTTCCCCGCGACAGGGGGCTGAGCAGTTCTTC. Its translation is CASSSPRQGAEQFF.